Below are 20 T cell receptor beta chains sequenced from a single sample in a study of T cells in Graves' hyperthyroidism and ophthalmopathy. Amplified regions were TCR beta CDR3 sequences from RNA transcripts. HTBI primers drove first-round RT-PCR of the TCR CDR3. A single record per CDR3 protein comes from TCRdb applying MiXCR to the multiplex PCR reads. Counted here are roughly 700,000 distinct CDR3 sequences, 14% occurring once; the ten biggest clones make up 10%. The sequencing input was blood. The receptors here all came from a woman under 30 with Graves' hyperthyroidism.

The sample holds a few counts of this clonotype. V gene TRBV20-1 combines with J gene TRBJ1-5; TRBD1 aligns across 11 bases. Unmatched junction bases numbered 5, after V lost 1 base and J lost 6 bases. The CDR3 extends over 15 amino acids. The germline gives CDR1 DFQATT, CDR2 SNEGSKA (reference sequence). The CDR3: CSARGGTGGGQPQHF. CDR3 in DNA: TGCAGTGCTAGAGGTGGGACAGGGGGGGGTCAGCCCCAGCATTTT.

The genes are TRBV14 and TRBJ2-7, with TRBD1 as a possible D gene (5 bases). Trimming cost V 5 bases and J 3 bases, with 11 bases left between them. CDR1 is SGHDN and CDR2 is FVKESK in the germline V gene. The CDR3 consists of 13 residues. The CDR3, as DNA: TGTGCCAGCAGCGGGGCAGCCTACTACGAGCAGTACTTC. This codes for CASSGAAYYEQYF.

V usage is TRBV27 and J usage is TRBJ1-1; D uncertain. The CDR3 spans 14 residues. Germline-derived CDR1 and CDR2 are MNHEY and SMNVEV (reference sequence). V dropped 0 bases and J dropped 4 bases, with 9 bases sitting between them. CDR3 in DNA: TGTGCCAGCAGTTTATCTGTGGCGAGCACTGAAGCTTTCTTT. This sequence encodes CASSLSVASTEAFF.

This clonotype has a count of ten or more. This chain joins TRBV30 and TRBJ1-5, with D maybe TRBD1 (5 bases). Trimming left V 0 bases short and J 7 bases short, with 10 bases between. The germline V gene has CDR1 GTSNPN and CDR2 SVGIG (reference sequence). The CDR3 is 13 amino acids. The CDR3 nucleotides are TGTGCCTGGAGTGTTGGTAGGGACCAGCCCCAGCATTTT. Protein: CAWSVGRDQPQHF.

This clonotype was detected ten times or more. The chain carries TRBV20-1 and TRBJ2-7; perhaps TRBD2 as D (6 bases). Germline V gene sequence: CDR1 DFQATT, CDR2 SNEGSKA (reference sequence). V lost 5 bases to trimming and J lost 1 base, with 18 bases between them. The CDR3 length is 15 residues. The CDR3 sequence: CSAPPRGRRSYEQYF. The CDR3 nucleotides are TGCAGTGCTCCCCCGCGGGGTAGGAGATCCTACGAGCAGTACTTC.

This clonotype has more than one count but fewer than ten. J is TRBJ2-1 and V is TRBV10-3; TRBD2 aligns across 8 bases. This CDR3 has 16 residues. Trimming at V came to 8 bases and at J to 6 bases, leaving 15 bases not matched to a gene. Germline values: CDR1 ENHRY, CDR2 SYGVKD. The CDR3: CAIGGRWREEGNEQFF. CDR3 nucleotides: TGTGCCATCGGGGGGCGTTGGCGGGAGGAGGGCAATGAGCAGTTCTTC.

The chain has TRBV27 and TRBJ2-3, with 8 nucleotides matching TRBD2. The CDR3 is 15 amino acids. Trimming removed 6 bases from V and 4 bases from J; junction bases left unmatched: 9. CDR1 is MNHEY, CDR2 SMNVEV, per germline (reference sequence). The CDR3 loop reads CASSRSGSWSDTQYF. The CDR3 DNA reads as TGTGCCAGCAGCCGAAGCGGGAGCTGGTCAGATACGCAGTATTTT.

The chain employs TRBV10-3 and TRBJ2-1; 11 positions agree with TRBD1. The CDR3 has 14 residues. The V segment lost 5 bases and the J segment 8 bases; nucleotides outside the gene matches: 5. From germline, CDR1 is ENHRY and CDR2 SYGVKD. The CDR3 DNA is TGTGCCATCAGTCCGGGACAGGGGGGTCATGAGCAGTTCTTC. It yields the protein CAISPGQGGHEQFF.

The CDR3 region has the DNA TGTGCCAGCAGCCCCATGGGGATTAGGAACAATGAGCAGTTCTTC. As protein: CASSPMGIRNNEQFF. The V and J genes are TRBV9 and TRBJ2-1; D call uncertain. The CDR3 is 15 amino acids. CDR1 and CDR2 (germline): SGDLS, YYNGEE. Trimming cost V 4 bases and J 5 bases, with 16 bases left between them.

The chain employs TRBV12-3 or TRBV12-4 and TRBJ2-7, with 7 positions matching TRBD2. The CDR3 extends over 14 amino acids. Trimming took 6 bases from V and 2 from J; bases not matched to a gene: 7. The CDR3 nucleotides read TGTGCCAGCAGCGAGGAGCGGGGCACCTACGAGCAGTACTTC. Protein product: CASSEERGTYEQYF.

In this sample, this clonotype turned up a few times. The rearrangement uses TRBV12-5 and TRBJ1-1; no clear D. The V and J ends lost 6 bases and 5 bases respectively, with 10 bases between them. Per the germline V gene, CDR1 is LGHNT and CDR2 is FRNRAP. This CDR3 is built from 12 residues. The CDR3 reads CASGRSGTEAFF. The DNA for the CDR3 is TGTGCTAGTGGCCGGTCGGGTACTGAAGCTTTCTTT.

In this sample, this clonotype turned up many times. The chain links TRBV30 to TRBJ1-2; D remains ambiguous. Germline CDR1 and CDR2: GTSNPN and SVGIG (reference sequence). The CDR3 is 11 amino acids. The V end was cut by 4 bases, the J end by 7 bases, with 10 bases between. The CDR3 spells CAWNEGRGYTF. As DNA, the CDR3 is TGTGCCTGGAATGAAGGGCGTGGCTACACCTTC. The variable domain in full, with the rest retrieved from reference TRBV30 and TRBJ1-2, is SQTIHQWPATLVQPVGSPLSLECTVEGTSNPNLYWYRQAAGRGLQLLFYSVGIGQISSEVPQNLSASRPQDRQFILSSKKLLLSDSGFYLCAWNEGRGYTFGSGTRLTVV.

This clonotype was recorded many times. The chain has TRBV11-3 and TRBJ2-1; TRBD1 agrees at 7 bases. The V gene end was trimmed by 5 bases and the J gene end by 3 bases; junction bases not matched to a gene: 10. This CDR3 has 16 amino acids. Per germline, CDR1 SGHNT and CDR2 YENEEA. CDR3 sequence (DNA): TGTGCCAGCAGCCACCATATGGGGACAGTCTACAATGAGCAGTTCTTC. This codes for CASSHHMGTVYNEQFF.

To note about this clonotype: No conserved phenylalanine or tryptophan ends this CDR3, so it is likely a read error. The V call is TRBV10-3, the J call TRBJ2-5, with D perhaps TRBD2 (6 bases). Trimming left V 9 bases short and J 4 bases short, with 12 bases between. This CDR3 region has 12 residues. Germline V lookup: CDR1 ENHRY, CDR2 SYGVKD. The CDR3 bases are TGTGCCATATCCCAGGGAGGAGAGACCCAGTACCTC. This codes for CAISQGGETQYL.

This clonotype was detected many times. This rearrangement joins TRBV3-1 to TRBJ1-1; D call uncertain. Looked up from germline, CDR1 is LGHDT and CDR2 is YNNKEL (reference sequence). The CDR3 loop spans 14 amino acids. V dropped 4 bases and J dropped 0 bases, with 9 bases sitting between them. CDR3 amino acids: CASSPDLMNTEAFF. The DNA for the CDR3 is TGTGCCAGCAGCCCTGACCTCATGAACACTGAAGCTTTCTTT.

The chain combines TRBV28 with TRBJ1-5, with D uncertain. The CDR3 is made up of 18 amino acids. CDR1 and CDR2 (germline): MDHEN, SYDVKM. Trimming removed 4 bases from V and 1 base from J, with 20 bases in between. The CDR3 protein is CASSSISKHGNSNQPQHF. The CDR3 DNA sequence: TGTGCCAGCAGTTCCATCAGTAAACACGGAAACAGCAATCAGCCCCAGCATTTT.

The table lists this clonotype with many counts. This chain links TRBV7-8 with TRBJ2-7; D not certain. V lost 5 bases to trimming and J lost 6 bases, with 14 bases between them. The CDR3 sequence is 13 residues long. Germline CDR1 SGHVS, CDR2 FQNEAQ. The CDR3 loop reads CASSLPPSFEQYF. CDR3 in DNA: TGTGCCAGCAGCCTGCCACCGAGTTTCGAGCAGTACTTC.

The rearrangement joins TRBV24-1 to TRBJ2-6; D possibly matches TRBD1 or TRBD2 (5 bases each). CDR3 length: 18 amino acids. V was clipped by 2 bases and J by 1 base, with 14 bases between them. CDR1 and CDR2 from the germline V gene are KGHDR and SFDVKD. In DNA, the CDR3 is TGTGCCACCAGTGATTCCCGGGACGCCTGGTCTGGGGCCAACGTCCTGACTTTC. Amino acids: CATSDSRDAWSGANVLTF.

There are a few counts of this clonotype. This sequence joins TRBV6-1 and TRBJ1-4; 9 bases agree with TRBD1. Germline CDR1 is MNHNS and CDR2 is SASEGT. Trimming cost V 5 bases and J 6 bases; bases outside gene matches: 7. The length of the CDR3 is 15 residues. The CDR3 protein is CASSLRQGGDEKLFF. The CDR3, as DNA: TGTGCCAGCAGTCTCCGACAGGGGGGTGATGAAAAACTGTTTTTT.

This clonotype was detected a few times. The rearrangement links TRBV4-1 to TRBJ2-1, with a possible D match to TRBD1 (5 bases). Trimming removed 0 bases from V and 6 bases from J, with 6 bases in between. Germline V lookup: CDR1 MGHRA, CDR2 YSYEKL. The CDR3 is 13 residues long. CDR3 coding DNA: TGCGCCAGCAGCCAAGATGGGGCCAATGAGCAGTTCTTC. This gives the protein CASSQDGANEQFF.